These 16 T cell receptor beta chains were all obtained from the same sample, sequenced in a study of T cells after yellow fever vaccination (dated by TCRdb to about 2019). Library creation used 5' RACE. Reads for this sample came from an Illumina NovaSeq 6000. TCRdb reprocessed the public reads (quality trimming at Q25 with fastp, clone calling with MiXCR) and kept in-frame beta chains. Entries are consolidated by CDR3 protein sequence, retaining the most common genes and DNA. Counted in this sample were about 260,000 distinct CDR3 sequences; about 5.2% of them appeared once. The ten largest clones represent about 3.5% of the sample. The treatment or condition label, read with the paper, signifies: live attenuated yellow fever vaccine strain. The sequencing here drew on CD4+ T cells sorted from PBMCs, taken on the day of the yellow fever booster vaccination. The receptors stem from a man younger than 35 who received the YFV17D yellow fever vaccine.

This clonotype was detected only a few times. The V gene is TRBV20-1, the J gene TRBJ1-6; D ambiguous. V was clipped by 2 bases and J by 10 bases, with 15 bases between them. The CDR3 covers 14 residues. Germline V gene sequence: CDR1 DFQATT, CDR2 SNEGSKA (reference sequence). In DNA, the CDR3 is TGCAGTGCTAGAACCACGTTGCCCCAATCACCCCTCCACTTT. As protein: CSARTTLPQSPLHF.

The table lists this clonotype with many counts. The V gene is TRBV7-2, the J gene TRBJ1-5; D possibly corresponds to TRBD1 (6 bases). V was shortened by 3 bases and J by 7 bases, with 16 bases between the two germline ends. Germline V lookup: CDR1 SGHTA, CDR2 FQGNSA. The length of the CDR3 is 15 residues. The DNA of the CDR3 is TGTGCCAGCAGCTTCGGGACATTATCCCAACAGCCCCAGCATTTT. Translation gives CASSFGTLSQQPQHF.

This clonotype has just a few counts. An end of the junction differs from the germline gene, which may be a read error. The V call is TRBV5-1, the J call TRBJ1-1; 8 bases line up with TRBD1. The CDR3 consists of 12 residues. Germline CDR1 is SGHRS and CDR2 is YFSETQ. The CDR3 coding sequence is TGTGCCAGCAGCTTGGGGACAGGTGAAGCTTTCTTT. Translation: CASSLGTGEAFF.

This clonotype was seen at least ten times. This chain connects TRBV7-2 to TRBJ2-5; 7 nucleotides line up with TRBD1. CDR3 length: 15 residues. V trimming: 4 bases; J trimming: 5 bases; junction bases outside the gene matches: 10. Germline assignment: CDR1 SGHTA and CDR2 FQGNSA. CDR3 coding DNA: TGTGCCAGCAGCTGGCGACAGGGCTTCGGCGAGACCCAGTACTTC. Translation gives CASSWRQGFGETQYF.

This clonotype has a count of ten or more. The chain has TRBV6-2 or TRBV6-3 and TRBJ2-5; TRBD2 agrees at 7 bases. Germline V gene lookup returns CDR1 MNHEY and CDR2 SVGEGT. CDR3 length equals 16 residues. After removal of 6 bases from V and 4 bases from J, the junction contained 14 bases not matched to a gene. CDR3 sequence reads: CASREEGAGSGETQYF. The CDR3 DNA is TGTGCCAGCAGAGAGGAGGGAGCGGGGTCCGGAGAGACCCAGTACTTC.

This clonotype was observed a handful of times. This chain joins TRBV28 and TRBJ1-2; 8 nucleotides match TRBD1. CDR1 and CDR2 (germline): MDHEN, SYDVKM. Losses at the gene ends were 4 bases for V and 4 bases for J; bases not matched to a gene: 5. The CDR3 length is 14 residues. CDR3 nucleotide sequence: TGTGCCAGCAGTTCCAGGGGGCGAGGCTATGGCTACACCTTC. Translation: CASSSRGRGYGYTF.

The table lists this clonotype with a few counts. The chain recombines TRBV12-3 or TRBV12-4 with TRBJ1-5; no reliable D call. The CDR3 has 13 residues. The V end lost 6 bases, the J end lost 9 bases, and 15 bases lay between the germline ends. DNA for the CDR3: TGTGCCAGCAGGAAAGGACCGGTCGGGCCCCAGCATTTT. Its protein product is CASRKGPVGPQHF.

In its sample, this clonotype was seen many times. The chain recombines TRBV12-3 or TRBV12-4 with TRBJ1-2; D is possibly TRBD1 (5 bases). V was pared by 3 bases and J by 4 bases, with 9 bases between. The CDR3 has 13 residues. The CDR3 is CASSLQGFYGYTF. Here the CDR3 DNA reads TGTGCCAGCAGTTTGCAGGGATTCTATGGCTACACCTTC.

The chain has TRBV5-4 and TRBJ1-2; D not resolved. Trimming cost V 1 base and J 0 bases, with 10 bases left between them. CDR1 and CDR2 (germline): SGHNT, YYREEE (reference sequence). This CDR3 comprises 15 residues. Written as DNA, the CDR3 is TGTGCCAGCAGCTTGAACAGTAGAGCTAACTATGGCTACACCTTC. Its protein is CASSLNSRANYGYTF.

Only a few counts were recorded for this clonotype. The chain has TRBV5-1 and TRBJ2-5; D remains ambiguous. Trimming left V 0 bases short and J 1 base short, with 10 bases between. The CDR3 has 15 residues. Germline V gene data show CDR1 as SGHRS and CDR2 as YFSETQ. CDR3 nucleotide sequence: TGCGCCAGCAGCTTGGCTGGGTCGTCCCAAGAGACCCAGTACTTC. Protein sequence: CASSLAGSSQETQYF. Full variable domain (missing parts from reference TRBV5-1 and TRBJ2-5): KAGVTQTPRYLIKTRGQQVTLSCSPISGHRSVSWYQQTPGQGLQFLFEYFSETQRNKGNFPGRFSGRQFSNSRSEMNVSTLELGDSALYLCASSLAGSSQETQYFGPGTRLLVL.

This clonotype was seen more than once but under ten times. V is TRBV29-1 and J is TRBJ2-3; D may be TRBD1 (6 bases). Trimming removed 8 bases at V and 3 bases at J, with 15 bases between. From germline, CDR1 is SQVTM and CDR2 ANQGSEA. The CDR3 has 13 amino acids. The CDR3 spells CSTGPTRTDTQYF. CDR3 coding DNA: TGCAGCACAGGGCCAACGAGGACAGATACGCAGTATTTT.

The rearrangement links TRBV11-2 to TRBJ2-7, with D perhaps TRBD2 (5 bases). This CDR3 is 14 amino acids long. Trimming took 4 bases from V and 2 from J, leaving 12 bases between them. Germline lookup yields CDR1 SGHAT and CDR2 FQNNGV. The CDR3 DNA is TGTGCCAGCAGCTCGCCGCGGGTACCCTACGAGCAGTACTTC. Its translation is CASSSPRVPYEQYF.

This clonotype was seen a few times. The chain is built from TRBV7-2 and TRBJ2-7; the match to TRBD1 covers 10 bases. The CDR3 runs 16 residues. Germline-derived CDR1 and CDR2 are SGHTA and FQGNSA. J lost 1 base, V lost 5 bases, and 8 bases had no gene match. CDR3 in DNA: TGTGCCAGCAGCACGACCGGGACAGGGGTGTCCTACGAGCAGTACTTC. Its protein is CASSTTGTGVSYEQYF.

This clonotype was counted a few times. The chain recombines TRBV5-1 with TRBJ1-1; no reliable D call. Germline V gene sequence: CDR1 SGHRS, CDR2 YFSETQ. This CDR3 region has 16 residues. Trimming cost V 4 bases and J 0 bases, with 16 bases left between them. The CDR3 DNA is TGCGCCAGCAGCCACCAAACTCTGACATTGAACACTGAAGCTTTCTTT. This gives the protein CASSHQTLTLNTEAFF.

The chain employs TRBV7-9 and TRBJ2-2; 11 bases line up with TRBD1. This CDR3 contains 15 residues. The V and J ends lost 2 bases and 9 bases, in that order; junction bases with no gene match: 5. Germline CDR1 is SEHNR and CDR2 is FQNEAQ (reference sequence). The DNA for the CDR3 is TGTGCCAGCAGCTTACCGGGACAGGGGGTCCGGGAGCTGTTTTTT. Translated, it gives CASSLPGQGVRELFF.

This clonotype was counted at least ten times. The CDR3 DNA reads TGTGCCAGCAGCCAGGACAGGGGGTTTAATGAAAAACTGTTTTTT. This codes for CASSQDRGFNEKLFF. The chain combines TRBV4-2 with TRBJ1-4; 10 nucleotides agree with TRBD1. The V gene's germline CDR1 is LGHNA and CDR2 YNFKEQ. V shed 3 bases and J 4 bases; nucleotides not matched to a gene: 2. This CDR3 region has 15 residues.